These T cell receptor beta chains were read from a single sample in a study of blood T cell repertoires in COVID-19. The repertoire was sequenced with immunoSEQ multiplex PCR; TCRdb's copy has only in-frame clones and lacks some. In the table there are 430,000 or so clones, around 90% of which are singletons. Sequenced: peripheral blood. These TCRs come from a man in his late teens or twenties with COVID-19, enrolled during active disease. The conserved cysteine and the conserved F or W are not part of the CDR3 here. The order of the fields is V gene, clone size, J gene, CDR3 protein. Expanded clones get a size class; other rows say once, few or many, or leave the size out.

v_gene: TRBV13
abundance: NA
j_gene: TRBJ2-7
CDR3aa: ASSTRDRAYEQY

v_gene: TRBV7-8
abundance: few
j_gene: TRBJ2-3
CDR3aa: ASSFPRGHAGVADTQY

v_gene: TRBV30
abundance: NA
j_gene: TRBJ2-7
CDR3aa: AWSSGEWEQY

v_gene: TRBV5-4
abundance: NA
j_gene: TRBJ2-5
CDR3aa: ASRKGLAAQETQY

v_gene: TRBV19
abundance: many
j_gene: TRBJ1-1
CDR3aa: ASSTVYRGTEAF

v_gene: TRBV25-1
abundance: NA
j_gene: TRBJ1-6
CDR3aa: ASSEFDGGDSPLH

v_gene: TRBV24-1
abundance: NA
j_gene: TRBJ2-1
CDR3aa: ATSDRNDLAGPPGEQF

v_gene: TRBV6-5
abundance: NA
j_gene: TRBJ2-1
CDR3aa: ASSYSDRAHEQF

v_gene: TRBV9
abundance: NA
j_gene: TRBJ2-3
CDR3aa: ASSVYLAGSADTQY

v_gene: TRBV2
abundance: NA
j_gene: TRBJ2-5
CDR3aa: ASSEGQGLETQY

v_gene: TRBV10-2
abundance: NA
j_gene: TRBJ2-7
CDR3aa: ASSGGLAGGNEQY

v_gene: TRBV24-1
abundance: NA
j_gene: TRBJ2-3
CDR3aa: ATSDLSPGADTQY

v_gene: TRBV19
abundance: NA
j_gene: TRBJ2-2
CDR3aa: ASSMRIPGELF

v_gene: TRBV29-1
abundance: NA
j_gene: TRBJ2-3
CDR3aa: SVDGLESTDTQY

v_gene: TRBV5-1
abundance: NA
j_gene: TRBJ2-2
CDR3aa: ASNPAGGYAGELF

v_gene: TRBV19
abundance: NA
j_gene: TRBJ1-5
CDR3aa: ASTSGDLSNQPQH

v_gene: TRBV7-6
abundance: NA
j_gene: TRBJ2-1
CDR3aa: ASSLSGQGGSEQF

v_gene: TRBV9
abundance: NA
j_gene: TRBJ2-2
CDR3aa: ASSVGQIRTGELF

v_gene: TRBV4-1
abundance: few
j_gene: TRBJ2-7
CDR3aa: ASSQQGGTREQY

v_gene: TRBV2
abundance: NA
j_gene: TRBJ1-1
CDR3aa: ASSTDRGGTEAF

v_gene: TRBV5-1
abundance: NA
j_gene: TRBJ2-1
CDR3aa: ASNPRLAGVKDEQF

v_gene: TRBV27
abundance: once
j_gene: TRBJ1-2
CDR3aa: ASSLTRQGTYGYT